This T cell receptor beta chain was identified during a study of T cells in Graves' hyperthyroidism and ophthalmopathy. Study results and limitations: Most clonotypes expanded in thyroid above 0.001 were likewise present in blood. Ophthalmopathy, which appeared later, was predicted by the model a median approximately 6 months before onset.

The CDR3 totals 17 residues. Germline V CDR1 and CDR2: SGHTA, FQGNSA. J gave up 4 bases and V 4 bases, and 15 bases lay outside the gene matches. TCR beta CDR3 sequences were amplified from RNA transcripts. Researchers ran a first-round RT-PCR on the TCR CDR3 using the HTBI primer set. One entry per CDR3 protein, called by TCRdb with MiXCR from the multiplex PCR reads. The table has around 600,000 distinct CDR3 sequences, roughly 14% seen once; the top ten hold under 15%. The PBMCs studied were ones that came from roughly 9.4 ml fresh peripheral blood. This clonotype was counted ten times or more. Its antigen is still unknown.

This clonotype originated in a woman between 45 and 65 years old with Graves' ophthalmopathy. The specimen was blood. The rearrangement uses TRBV7-2 and TRBJ1-1, with 7 positions matching TRBD1. DNA for the CDR3: TGTGCCAGCAGCTGGAGTGGGGGACAGCTCTTAAGCACTGAAGCTTTCTTT. This gives the protein CASSWSGGQLLSTEAFF.